This is a list of T cell receptor beta chains from one sample in a study of blood T cell repertoires in COVID-19. Profiling relied on immunoSEQ multiplex PCR, and the TCRdb table lists in-frame clones only, not all of them. This table holds 75,000 or so clones, 88% found once. Sample: peripheral blood. All receptors derive from a man aged 50-60 years with acute or convalescent COVID-19. Each CDR3 is given with its conserved first and last residue. Each record gives: V gene, J gene, D gene, CDR3 protein, CDR3 DNA. The D gene is left open where the match is weak.

V: TRBV18
J: TRBJ2-1
D: TRBD1
CDR3: CASSSGQGGPNEQFF
DNA: TGTGCCAGCTCATCTGGACAGGGGGGCCCCAATGAGCAGTTCTTC

V: TRBV7-2
J: TRBJ2-5
D: -
CDR3: CASSLDGSGETQYF
DNA: TGTGCCAGCAGCTTAGACGGTAGCGGAGAGACCCAGTACTTC

V: TRBV10-3
J: TRBJ2-7
D: -
CDR3: CAITRQDAREQYF
DNA: TGTGCCATCACCAGACAGGACGCTAGAGAGCAGTACTTC

V: TRBV30
J: TRBJ2-5
D: -
CDR3: CAWSVQAQETQYF
DNA: TGTGCCTGGAGTGTACAGGCCCAAGAGACCCAGTACTTC

V: TRBV3-1/TRBV3-2
J: TRBJ1-3
D: -
CDR3: CASSQQGTGNTIYF
DNA: TGTGCCAGCAGCCAACAGGGTACTGGAAACACCATATATTTT

V: TRBV7-8
J: TRBJ2-3
D: TRBD2
CDR3: CASSLVGTSGSTDTQYF
DNA: TGTGCCAGCAGCTTAGTAGGGACTAGCGGGAGCACAGATACGCAGTATTTT

V: TRBV30
J: TRBJ1-3
D: -
CDR3: CALAVGNTIYF
DNA: TGTGCCTTGGCCGTAGGAAACACCATATATTTT

V: TRBV27
J: TRBJ1-6
D: -
CDR3: CASSFQGRSPLHF
DNA: TGTGCCAGCAGTTTCCAGGGAAGGTCACCCCTCCACTTT

V: TRBV21-1
J: TRBJ2-3
D: -
CDR3: CASSKLAGVGTDTQYF
DNA: TGTGCCAGCAGCAAACTAGCGGGGGTTGGCACAGATACGCAGTATTTT

V: TRBV29-1
J: TRBJ2-3
D: TRBD2
CDR3: CSVGGTSGVSTDTQYF
DNA: TGCAGCGTTGGGGGGACTAGCGGGGTGAGCACAGATACGCAGTATTTT

V: TRBV6-2/TRBV6-3
J: TRBJ2-7
D: -
CDR3: CASSSVSYEQYF
DNA: TGTGCCAGCAGTTCCGTCTCCTACGAGCAGTACTTC

V: TRBV11-2
J: TRBJ2-5
D: TRBD1
CDR3: CASSFGTAQETQYF
DNA: TGTGCCAGCAGCTTCGGGACAGCCCAAGAGACCCAGTACTTC

V: TRBV19
J: TRBJ1-4
D: TRBD1
CDR3: CASSPTGTREKLFF
DNA: TGTGCCAGTAGTCCGACAGGGACACGGGAAAAACTGTTTTTT

V: TRBV6-4
J: TRBJ2-2
D: -
CDR3: CASGDSNTGELFF
DNA: TGTGCCAGCGGAGATTCGAACACCGGGGAGCTGTTTTTT

V: TRBV27
J: TRBJ1-1
D: -
CDR3: CASSLGRATEAFF
DNA: TGTGCCAGCAGTTTAGGCAGGGCCACTGAAGCTTTCTTT

V: TRBV7-2
J: TRBJ2-2
D: TRBD1
CDR3: CASSKKGQVFSTGELFF
DNA: TGTGCCAGCAGCAAAAAGGGACAGGTTTTTAGCACCGGGGAGCTGTTTTTT

V: TRBV11-2
J: TRBJ1-6
D: TRBD1
CDR3: CASRGTGVRSPLHF
DNA: TGTGCCAGCAGAGGAACAGGGGTGCGTTCACCCCTCCACTTT

V: TRBV6-5
J: TRBJ1-2
D: TRBD1
CDR3: CASRRTGTNYGYTF
DNA: TGTGCCAGCAGACGGACAGGGACAAACTATGGCTACACCTTC

V: TRBV9
J: TRBJ2-7
D: TRBD1
CDR3: CASSPGQGDYEQYF
DNA: TGTGCCAGCAGCCCCGGACAGGGGGACTACGAGCAGTACTTC

V: TRBV7-8
J: TRBJ1-5
D: TRBD1
CDR3: CASSPHRGDQPQHF
DNA: TGTGCCAGCAGCCCGCACAGGGGCGATCAGCCCCAGCATTTT

V: TRBV27
J: TRBJ2-7
D: TRBD1
CDR3: CASSLVQGVEQYF
DNA: TGTGCCAGCAGTTTAGTCCAGGGGGTCGAGCAGTACTTC

V: TRBV9
J: TRBJ1-1
D: -
CDR3: CASSVAGNTEAFF
DNA: TGTGCCAGCAGCGTAGCCGGGAACACTGAAGCTTTCTTT